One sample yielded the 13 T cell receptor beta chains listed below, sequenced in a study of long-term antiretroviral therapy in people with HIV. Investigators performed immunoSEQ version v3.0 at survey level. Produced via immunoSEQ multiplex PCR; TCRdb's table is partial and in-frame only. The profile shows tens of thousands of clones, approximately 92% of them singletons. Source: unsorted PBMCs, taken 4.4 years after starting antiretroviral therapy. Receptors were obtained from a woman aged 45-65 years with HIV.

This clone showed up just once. CDR3 sequence (DNA): TGTGCCAGCAGCTCTGCCCGGGAAGGGTACTACGAGCAGTACTTC. It codes for CASSSAREGYYEQYF. V gene TRBV5-4 combines with J gene TRBJ2-7; a weak D match, TRBD2 (5 bases). The CDR3 loop spans 15 amino acids. The V end was cut by 3 bases, the J end by 3 bases, with 16 bases between. CDR1 and CDR2 from the germline V gene are SGHNT and YYREEE (reference sequence).

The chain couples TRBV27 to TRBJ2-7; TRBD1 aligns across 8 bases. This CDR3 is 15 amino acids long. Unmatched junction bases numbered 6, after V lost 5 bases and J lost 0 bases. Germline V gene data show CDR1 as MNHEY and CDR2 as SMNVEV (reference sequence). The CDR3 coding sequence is TGTGCCAGCAGTGCCGGGACAGGTAACTCCTACGAGCAGTACTTC. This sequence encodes CASSAGTGNSYEQYF.

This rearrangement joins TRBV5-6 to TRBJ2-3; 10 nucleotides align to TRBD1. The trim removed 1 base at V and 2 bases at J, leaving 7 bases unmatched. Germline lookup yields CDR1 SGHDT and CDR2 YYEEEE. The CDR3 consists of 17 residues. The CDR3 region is CASSLPGQGSFTDTQYF. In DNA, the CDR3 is TGTGCCAGCAGCTTGCCGGGACAGGGGAGTTTCACAGATACGCAGTATTTT.

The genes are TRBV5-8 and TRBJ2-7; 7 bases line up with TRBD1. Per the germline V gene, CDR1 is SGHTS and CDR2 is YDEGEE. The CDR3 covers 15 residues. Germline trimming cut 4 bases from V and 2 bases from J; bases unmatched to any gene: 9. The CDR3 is CASSRTLTGPYEQYF. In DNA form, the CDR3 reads TGTGCCAGCAGCCGAACTCTGACAGGGCCCTACGAGCAGTACTTC.

CDR3 sequence: CASSLAVEGHGYTF. The DNA for the CDR3 is TGCGCCAGCAGCTTGGCCGTGGAGGGGCATGGCTACACCTTC. V usage is TRBV5-1 and J usage is TRBJ1-2, with D perhaps TRBD1 (5 bases). This CDR3 is built from 14 residues. The ends were cut back, 0 bases at V and 6 bases at J, with 12 bases in the middle. The germline V gene encodes CDR1 SGHRS and CDR2 YFSETQ.

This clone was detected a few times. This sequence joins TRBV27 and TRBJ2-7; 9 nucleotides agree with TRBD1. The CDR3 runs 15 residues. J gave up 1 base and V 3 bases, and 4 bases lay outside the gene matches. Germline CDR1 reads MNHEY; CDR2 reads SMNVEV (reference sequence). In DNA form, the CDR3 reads TGTGCCAGCAGTTTGGGACAGGGTAGATCCTACGAGCAGTACTTC. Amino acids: CASSLGQGRSYEQYF.

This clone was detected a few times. The CDR3 coding sequence is TGTGCCAGCAGTTGGGACCTGGCACTCACTGAAGCTTTCTTT. Translated: CASSWDLALTEAFF. This chain links TRBV7-6 with TRBJ1-1; possibly TRBD1 for D (5 bases). The germline V gene has CDR1 SGHVS and CDR2 FNYEAQ. V gave up 6 bases and J gave up 4 bases, with 15 bases separating them. CDR3 size: 14 residues.

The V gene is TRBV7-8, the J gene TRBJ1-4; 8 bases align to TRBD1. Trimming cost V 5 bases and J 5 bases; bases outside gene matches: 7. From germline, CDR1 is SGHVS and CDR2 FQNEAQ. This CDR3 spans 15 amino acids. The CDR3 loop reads CASSPRTGRNEKLFF. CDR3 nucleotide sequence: TGTGCCAGCAGCCCGAGGACAGGGAGGAATGAAAAACTGTTTTTT.

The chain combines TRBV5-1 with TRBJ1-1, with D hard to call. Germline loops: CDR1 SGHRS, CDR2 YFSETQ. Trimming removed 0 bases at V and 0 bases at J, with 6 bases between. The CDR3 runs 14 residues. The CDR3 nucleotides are TGCGCCAGCAGCTTGGGACATTTGAACACTGAAGCTTTCTTT. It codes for CASSLGHLNTEAFF. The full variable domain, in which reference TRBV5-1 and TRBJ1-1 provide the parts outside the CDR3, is KAGVTQTPRYLIKTRGQQVTLSCSPISGHRSVSWYQQTPGQGLQFLFEYFSETQRNKGNFPGRFSGRQFSNSRSEMNVSTLELGDSALYLCASSLGHLNTEAFFGQGTRLTVV.

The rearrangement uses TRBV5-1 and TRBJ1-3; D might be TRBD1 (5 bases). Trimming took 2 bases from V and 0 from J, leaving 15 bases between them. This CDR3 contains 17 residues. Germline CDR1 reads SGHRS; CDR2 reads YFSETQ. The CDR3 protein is CASSFSSGTGSGNTIYF. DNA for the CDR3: TGCGCCAGCAGCTTTTCCTCCGGGACGGGCTCTGGAAACACCATATATTTT.

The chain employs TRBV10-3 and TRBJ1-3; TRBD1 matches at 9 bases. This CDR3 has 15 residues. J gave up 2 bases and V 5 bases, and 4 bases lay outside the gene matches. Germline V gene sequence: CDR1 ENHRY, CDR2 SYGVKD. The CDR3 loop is CAISNRQGAGNTIYF. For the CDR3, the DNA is TGTGCCATCAGTAATAGACAGGGGGCTGGAAACACCATATATTTT.

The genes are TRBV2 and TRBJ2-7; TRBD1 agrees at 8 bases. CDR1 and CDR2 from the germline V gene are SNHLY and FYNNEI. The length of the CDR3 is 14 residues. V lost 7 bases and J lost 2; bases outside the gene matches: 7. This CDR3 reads CASIGGTGPYEQYF. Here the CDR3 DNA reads TGTGCCAGCATAGGGGGGACAGGACCCTACGAGCAGTACTTC.

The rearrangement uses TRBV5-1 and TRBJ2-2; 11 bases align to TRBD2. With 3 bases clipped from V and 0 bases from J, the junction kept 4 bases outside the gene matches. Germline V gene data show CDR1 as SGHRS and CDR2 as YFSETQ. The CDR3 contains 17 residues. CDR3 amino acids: CASSSSGGPTNTGELFF. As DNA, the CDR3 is TGCGCCAGCAGCTCTAGCGGGGGGCCTACGAACACCGGGGAGCTGTTTTTT.